This T cell receptor beta chain was sequenced in a study of blood T cells in healthy people across ages (dated by TCRdb to about 2015). With regard to the full study: In model experiments, template switching captured roughly one uniquely barcoded TCR beta cDNA molecule for every two T cells. Four age groups were formed from the donors: young (average about 16 years), middle-aged (approximately 40), aged (roughly 59) and long-lived (about 80). For two donors (one aged 18 to 30 and one aged 80 or older), the study analyzed two additional independent replicas of 1 million unique cDNA reads from the same blood draw. To avoid experimental bias, donors of different ages were randomly spread across the sequencing lanes. To track age-related changes in TCR beta repertoire diversity, the study relied on deep sequencing normalized with unique cDNA molecular identifiers. Broad study findings and their caveats: There was a strong correlation between observed TCR beta diversity and the percentage of naive T cells measured by flow cytometry. Estimates of total diversity based on one million sequenced T cells were regarded as lower bounds and as underestimates. Observed TCR beta diversity per million T cells fell roughly linearly with age, and a significant reduction was already apparent by age around 40. Compared with the aged group, more naive CD4+ T cells, fewer expanded clones and increased TCR diversity were shown by the long-lived group, suggesting age selection. Because profiling used bulk unsorted PBMCs, naive and antigen-experienced compartments could not be compared conclusively. Donor CMV infection status was unknown, potentially confounding age-related changes in expanded clonotypes.

CDR3 length: 16 amino acids, cysteine to phenylalanine. The entry retains the CDR3 DNA only, 48 bases that are in frame from base 1. The junction shows trimming of 5 bases on V and 4 bases on J, plus 20 bases between the germline ends. CDR1 and CDR2 are drawn from the germline V gene: SGHTA, FQGTGA. Systemically healthy Caucasian individuals from Russia, 39 in total and aged about 6 to 100 years, were included as donors. Each donor gave roughly 11 milliliters of peripheral blood, drawn into EDTA-treated Vacutainer tubes. Ficoll-Paque density-gradient centrifugation was used to isolate PBMCs, with at least 6 million obtained per sample. Trizol reagent was used to extract total RNA from PBMCs, with at least 6 micrograms per sample. The percentages of naive CD45RAhigh/CD27high T cells were determined by flow cytometry on a PBMC aliquot from every donor. The method was 5' RACE. The instrument was an Illumina HiSeq 2500. The second PCR ran for roughly 7 to 12 cycles and used a J-beta primer mix along with a sample-barcoded 5' primer. A template-switch 5' adaptor carrying 12 random nucleotides introduced a unique molecular identifier onto each TCR beta cDNA molecule. At least 2.5 million CDR3-containing paired-end reads were obtained from each sample. All of the RNA was converted into first-strand cDNA using the Mint cDNA synthesis kit, with a TRBC-specific oligonucleotide serving as the primer. Following uracil-DNA glycosylase treatment, all cDNA underwent a first 18-cycle PCR with the universal primers M1SS and BC2_uni_R. Regarding the original processing steps: Normalization of each sample was performed by random selection of 1 million high-quality reads, each carrying a distinct molecular identifier. Instead of being binned into consensus sequences, reads with shared molecular identifiers were discarded. MiTCR, run with a Q25 quality threshold and the strictest error-elimination algorithm, handled CDR3 identification, clonotype clustering and error correction. Lower-bound total TCR beta diversity was estimated with a nonparametric unseen species model using Euler transformation. TCRdb reanalyzed the raw reads on its own, using fastp at Q25 for trimming and MiXCR for clone calling, and kept in-frame beta chains. A single entry per CDR3 protein holds the most common genes and DNA from its merged rows. What appears here as the V and J calls and clone size reflects TCRdb's work, not the paper's. Within this sample are roughly 700,000 distinct CDR3 sequences, with roughly 30% of them counted one time only. The top ten constitute 15% of the sample.

This clonotype was seen ten or more times. Its antigen has not been determined. The input lacks base qualities; no much larger clone sits a single base away. Sequencing was performed on blood. In this chain, TRBV7-3 is recombined with TRBJ1-2; a tentative D match to TRBD1 spans 6 bases. This clonotype originated in a woman older than 75 in good health. Donor details come from another sample of the same person, matched by shared clones. The CDR3 is CASSPVHRELGYGYTF. At the DNA level, the sequence is TGTGCCAGCAGCCCAGTTCACAGGGAACTTGGCTATGGCTACACCTTC.